This TCR beta chain was sequenced for a study of T cells in Graves' hyperthyroidism and ophthalmopathy. With regard to this clonotype: A much larger clone differs from this one at a single base, so this may be a read error.

PBMCs came from 10 ml fresh peripheral blood. TCR beta CDR3 sequences were amplified from RNA transcripts. The TCR CDR3 first-round RT-PCR relied on the HTBI primer set. Using its own MiXCR run on the multiplex PCR reads, TCRdb lists one record per CDR3 protein. The sample holds about 290,000 distinct CDR3 sequences, about 14% seen once. Per germline, CDR1 GTSNPN and CDR2 SVGIG (reference sequence). Germline trimming cut 4 bases from V and 3 bases from J; bases unmatched to any gene: 8. The CDR3 consists of 15 residues. This chain links TRBV30 with TRBJ2-1, with 8 bases aligning to TRBD2. Input material: blood. This receptor was identified in a woman aged 25 to 39 with Graves' hyperthyroidism that later progressed to Graves' ophthalmopathy. The CDR3 nucleotides read TGTGCCTGGACCACGACCGGGACTAGCTACAATGAGCAGTTCTTC. This translates into CAWTTTGTSYNEQFF.